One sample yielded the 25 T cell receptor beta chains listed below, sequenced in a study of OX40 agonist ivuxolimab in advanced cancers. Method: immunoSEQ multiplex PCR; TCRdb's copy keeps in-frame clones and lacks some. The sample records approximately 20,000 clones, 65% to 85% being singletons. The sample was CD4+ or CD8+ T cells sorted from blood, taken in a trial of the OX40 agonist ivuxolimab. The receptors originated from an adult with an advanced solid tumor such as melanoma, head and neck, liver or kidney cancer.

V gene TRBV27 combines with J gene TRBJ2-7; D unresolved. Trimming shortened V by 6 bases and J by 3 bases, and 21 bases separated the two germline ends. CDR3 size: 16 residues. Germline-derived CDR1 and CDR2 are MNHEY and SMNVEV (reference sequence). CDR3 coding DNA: TGTGCCAGCAGCCTAGACGCCGAAAGATACAGCTACGAGCAGTACTTC. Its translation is CASSLDAERYSYEQYF.

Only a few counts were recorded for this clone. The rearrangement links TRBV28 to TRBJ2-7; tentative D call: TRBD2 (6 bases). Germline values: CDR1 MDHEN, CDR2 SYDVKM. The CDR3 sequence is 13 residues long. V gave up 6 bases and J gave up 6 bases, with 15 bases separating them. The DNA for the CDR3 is TGTGCCAGCAGCCTAGCGTCGGGGAGCGAGCAGTACTTC. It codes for CASSLASGSEQYF.

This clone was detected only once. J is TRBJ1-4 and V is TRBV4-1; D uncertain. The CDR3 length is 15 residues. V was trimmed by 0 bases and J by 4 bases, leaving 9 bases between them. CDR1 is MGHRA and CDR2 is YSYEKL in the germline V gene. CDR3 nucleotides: TGCGCCAGCAGCCAAGATTACAGCAGTAATGAAAAACTGTTTTTT. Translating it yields CASSQDYSSNEKLFF.

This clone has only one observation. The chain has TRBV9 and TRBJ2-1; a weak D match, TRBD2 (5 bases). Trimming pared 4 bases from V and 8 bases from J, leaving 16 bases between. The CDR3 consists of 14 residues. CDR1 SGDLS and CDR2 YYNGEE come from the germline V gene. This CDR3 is CASSPALGGYEQFF. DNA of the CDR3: TGTGCCAGCAGCCCGGCTCTAGGCGGGTATGAGCAGTTCTTC.

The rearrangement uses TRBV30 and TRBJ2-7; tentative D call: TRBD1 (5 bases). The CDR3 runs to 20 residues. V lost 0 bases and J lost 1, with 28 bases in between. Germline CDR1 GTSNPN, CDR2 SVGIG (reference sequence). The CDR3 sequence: CAWSVRAGAGRQLGSYEQYF. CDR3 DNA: TGTGCCTGGAGTGTACGGGCTGGGGCAGGCCGACAGCTGGGATCCTACGAGCAGTACTTC.

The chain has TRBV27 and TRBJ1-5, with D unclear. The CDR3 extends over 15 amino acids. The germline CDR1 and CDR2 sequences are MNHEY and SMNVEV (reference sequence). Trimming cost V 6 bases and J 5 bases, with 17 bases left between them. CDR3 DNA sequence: TGTGCCAGCAGCCGCTCTGGGAACACCCATCAGCCCCAGCATTTT. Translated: CASSRSGNTHQPQHF.

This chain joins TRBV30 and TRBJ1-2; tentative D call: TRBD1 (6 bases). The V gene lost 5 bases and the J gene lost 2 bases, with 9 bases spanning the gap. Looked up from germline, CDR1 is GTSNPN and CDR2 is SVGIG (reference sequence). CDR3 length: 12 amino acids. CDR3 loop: CAWEGGNYGYTF. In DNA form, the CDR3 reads TGTGCCTGGGAAGGGGGAAACTATGGCTACACCTTC.

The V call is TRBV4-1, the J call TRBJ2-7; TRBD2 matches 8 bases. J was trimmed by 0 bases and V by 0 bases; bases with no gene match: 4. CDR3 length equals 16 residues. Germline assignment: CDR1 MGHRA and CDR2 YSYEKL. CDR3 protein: CASSQDNGGVSYEQYF. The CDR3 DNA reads TGCGCCAGCAGCCAAGATAACGGGGGGGTCTCCTACGAGCAGTACTTC.

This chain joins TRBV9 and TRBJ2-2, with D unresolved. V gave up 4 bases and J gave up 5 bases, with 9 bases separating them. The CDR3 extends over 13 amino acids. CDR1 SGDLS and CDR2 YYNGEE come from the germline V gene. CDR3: CASSSMGTGELFF. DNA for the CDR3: TGTGCCAGCAGCAGTATGGGTACCGGGGAGCTGTTTTTT.

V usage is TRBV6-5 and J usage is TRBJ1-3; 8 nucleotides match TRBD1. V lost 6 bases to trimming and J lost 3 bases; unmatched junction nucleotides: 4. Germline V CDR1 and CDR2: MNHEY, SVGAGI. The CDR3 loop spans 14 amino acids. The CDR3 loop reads CASSPGTGGNTIYF. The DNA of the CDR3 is TGTGCCAGCAGCCCCGGGACAGGTGGAAACACCATATATTTT.

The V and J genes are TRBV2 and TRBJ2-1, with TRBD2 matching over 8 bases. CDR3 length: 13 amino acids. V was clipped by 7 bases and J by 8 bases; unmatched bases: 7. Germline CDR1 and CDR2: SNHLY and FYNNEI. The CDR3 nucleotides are TGTGCCAGCATTCCTAGCGGGTGGGATGAGCAGTTCTTC. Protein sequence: CASIPSGWDEQFF.

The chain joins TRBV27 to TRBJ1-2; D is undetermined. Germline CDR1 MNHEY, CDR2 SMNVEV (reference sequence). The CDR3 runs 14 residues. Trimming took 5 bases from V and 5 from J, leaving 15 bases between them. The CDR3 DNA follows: TGTGCCAGCAGTGTCCACTGGGCTTCATATGGCTACACCTTC. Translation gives CASSVHWASYGYTF.

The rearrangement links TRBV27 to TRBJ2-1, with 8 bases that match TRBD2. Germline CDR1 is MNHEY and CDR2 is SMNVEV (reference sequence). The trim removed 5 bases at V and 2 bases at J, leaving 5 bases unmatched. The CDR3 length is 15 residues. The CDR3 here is CASSPLAVTYNEQFF. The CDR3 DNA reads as TGTGCCAGCAGTCCACTAGCGGTTACCTACAATGAGCAGTTCTTC.

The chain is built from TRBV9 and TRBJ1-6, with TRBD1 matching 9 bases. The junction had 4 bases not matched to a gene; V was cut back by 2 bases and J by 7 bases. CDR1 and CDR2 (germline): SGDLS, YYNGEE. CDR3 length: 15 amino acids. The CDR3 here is CASSVGQGKNSPLHF. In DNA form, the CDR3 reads TGTGCCAGCAGCGTGGGACAGGGCAAAAATTCACCCCTCCACTTT.

The chain's CDR3 is CASRYGGSYEQYF. CDR3 nucleotide sequence: TGTGCCAGCAGATACGGGGGTTCCTACGAGCAGTACTTC. The rearrangement uses TRBV5-6 and TRBJ2-7, with D possibly TRBD2 on 6 matching bases. This CDR3 has 13 amino acids. Per germline, CDR1 SGHDT and CDR2 YYEEEE. The ends were cut back, 5 bases at V and 1 base at J, with 10 bases in the middle.

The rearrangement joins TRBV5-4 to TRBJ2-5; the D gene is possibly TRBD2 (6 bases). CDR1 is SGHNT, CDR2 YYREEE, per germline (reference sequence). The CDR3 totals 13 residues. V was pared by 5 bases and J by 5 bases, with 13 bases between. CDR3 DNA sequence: TGTGCCAGCAGGGATGGAGCGGGTGAGACCCAGTACTTC. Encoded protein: CASRDGAGETQYF. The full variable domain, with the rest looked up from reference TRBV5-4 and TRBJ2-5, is ETGVTQSPTHLIKTRGQQVTLRCSSQSGHNTVSWYQQALGQGPQFIFQYYREEENGRGNFPPRFSGLQFPNYSSELNVNALELDDSALYLCASRDGAGETQYFGPGTRLLVL.

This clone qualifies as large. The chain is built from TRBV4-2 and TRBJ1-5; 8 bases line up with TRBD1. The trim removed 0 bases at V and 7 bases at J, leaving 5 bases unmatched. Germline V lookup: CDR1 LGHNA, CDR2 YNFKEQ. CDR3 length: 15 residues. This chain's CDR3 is CASSQDRGRTQPQHF. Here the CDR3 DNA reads TGTGCCAGCAGCCAAGACAGGGGGCGCACCCAGCCCCAGCATTTT.

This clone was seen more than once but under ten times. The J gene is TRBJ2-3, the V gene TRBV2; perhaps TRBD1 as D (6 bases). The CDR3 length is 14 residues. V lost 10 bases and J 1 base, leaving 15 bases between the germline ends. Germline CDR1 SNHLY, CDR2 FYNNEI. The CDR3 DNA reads TGTGCCACACCCGGGACAAGGGGCACAGATACGCAGTATTTT. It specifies CATPGTRGTDTQYF.

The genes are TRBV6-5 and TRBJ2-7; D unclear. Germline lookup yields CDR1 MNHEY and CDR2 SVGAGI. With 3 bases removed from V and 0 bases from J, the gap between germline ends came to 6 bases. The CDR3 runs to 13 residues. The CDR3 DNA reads TGTGCCAGCAGTTATACCCCCTCCTACGAGCAGTACTTC. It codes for CASSYTPSYEQYF.

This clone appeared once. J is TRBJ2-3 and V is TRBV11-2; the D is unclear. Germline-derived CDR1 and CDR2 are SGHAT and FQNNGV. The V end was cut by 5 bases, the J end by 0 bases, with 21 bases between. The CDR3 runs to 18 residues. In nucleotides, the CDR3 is TGTGCCAGCAGCCCATATTTGGGCACGATGGGGAGCACAGATACGCAGTATTTT. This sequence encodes CASSPYLGTMGSTDTQYF.

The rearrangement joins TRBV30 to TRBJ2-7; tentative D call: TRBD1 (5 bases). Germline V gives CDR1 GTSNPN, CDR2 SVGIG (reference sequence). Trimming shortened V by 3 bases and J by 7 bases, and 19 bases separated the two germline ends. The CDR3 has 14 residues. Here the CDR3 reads CAWRQRRGREEQYF. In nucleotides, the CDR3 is TGTGCCTGGAGGCAGCGAAGGGGCCGCGAGGAGCAGTACTTC.

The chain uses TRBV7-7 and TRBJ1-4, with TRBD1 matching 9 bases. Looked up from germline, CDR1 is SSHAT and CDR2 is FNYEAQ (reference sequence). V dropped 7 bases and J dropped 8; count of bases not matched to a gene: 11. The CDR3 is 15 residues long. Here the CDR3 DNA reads TGTGCCAGCACCTGGGGGACAGGGAAAGGCGAAAAACTGTTTTTT. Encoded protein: CASTWGTGKGEKLFF.

CDR3 sequence: CASSLWPNTEAFF. The CDR3 nucleotides read TGCGCCAGCAGCTTGTGGCCGAACACTGAAGCTTTCTTT. V and J are TRBV5-1 and TRBJ1-1; D not certain. The length of the CDR3 is 13 residues. CDR1 is SGHRS and CDR2 is YFSETQ in the germline V gene. With 1 base removed from V and 1 base from J, the gap between germline ends came to 5 bases.

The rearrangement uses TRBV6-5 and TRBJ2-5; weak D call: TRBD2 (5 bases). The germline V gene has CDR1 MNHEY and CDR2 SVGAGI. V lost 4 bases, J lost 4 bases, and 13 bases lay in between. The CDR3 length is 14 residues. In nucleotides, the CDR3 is TGTGCCAGCAGTTTCTACAACGCGGGAGAGACCCAGTACTTC. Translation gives CASSFYNAGETQYF.

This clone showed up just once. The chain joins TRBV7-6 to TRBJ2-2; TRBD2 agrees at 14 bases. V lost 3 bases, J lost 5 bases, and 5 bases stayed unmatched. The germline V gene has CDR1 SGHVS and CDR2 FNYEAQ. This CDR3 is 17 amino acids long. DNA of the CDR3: TGTGCCAGCAGCTTCATGACTAGCGGGAGGGCAACCGGGGAGCTGTTTTTT. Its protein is CASSFMTSGRATGELFF.